This TCR beta chain was documented in a study of cytotoxic CD8 clonotypes in ibrutinib-treated CLL. Turning to the study itself: When averaged across all of the samples, the counts came to 255,043 productive templates and 94,082 productive rearrangements. Study-wide results and limits: Baseline clonality, above age-matched healthy donor levels, tracked circulating CD8+ T-cell counts. Upon ibrutinib response clonality rose, and upon progression it fell back toward baseline.

Comments on this clone: The antigen remains unidentified.

V gave up 6 bases and J gave up 1 base, with 13 bases separating them. The CDR3 sequence is 14 residues long. The germline gives CDR1 SGDLS, CDR2 YYNGEE. This table comes from immunoSEQ multiplex PCR, and its TCRdb copy is limited to in-frame clones, with some not included. Found here are 150,000 or so clones, 81% of them singletons; the top ten hold roughly 2%. The material sequenced was PBMCs, taken after 12 months of ibrutinib treatment. The sequence was collected from a human donor with chronic lymphocytic leukemia. This chain uses TRBV9 with TRBJ2-5; D is ambiguous. CDR3 DNA sequence: TGTGCCAGCAAAAAGGATACGGCCCAAGAGACCCAGTACTTC. It is translated as CASKKDTAQETQYF.